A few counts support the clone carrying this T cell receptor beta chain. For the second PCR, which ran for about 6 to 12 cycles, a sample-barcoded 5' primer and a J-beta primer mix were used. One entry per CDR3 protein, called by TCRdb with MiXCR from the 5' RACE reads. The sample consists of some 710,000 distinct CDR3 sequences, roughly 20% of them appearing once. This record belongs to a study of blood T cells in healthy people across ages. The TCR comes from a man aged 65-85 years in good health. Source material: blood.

In DNA, the CDR3 is TGCGCCAGCAGCTTACCACAGGGGAAAGGGACAGATACGCAGTATTTT. It yields the protein CASSLPQGKGTDTQYF. The chain recombines TRBV5-1 with TRBJ2-3; TRBD1 matches 7 bases. V trimming: 2 bases; J trimming: 3 bases; junction bases outside the gene matches: 9. In germline, CDR1 is SGHRS, CDR2 YFSETQ. The CDR3 contains 16 residues.